Given below is one T cell receptor (beta chain) in context. Its specific antigen is unknown. No base-level quality is on record; no much larger clone is a single base apart. The source of the sample is a study of blood T cell repertoires in COVID-19 (dated by TCRdb to the early 2020s). At the level of the whole study: Samples covering the acute and convalescent phases of COVID-19 were provided by collaborators in the United States, Italy and Spain. Deeply sampled blood TCRbeta repertoires from subjects exposed to, actively infected with, or recovered from COVID-19 were included in the dataset. Samples came from the ongoing ImmuneRACE study (first 160 participants) plus 1,254 subjects from 6 global collaborators. The material from the prospective study consisted of cDNA or gDNA derived from T cells, B-cell-depleted T cells, or PBMCs. Sample metadata almost always included a de-identified subject ID, COVID-19 status, age in years and sex. HLA class I and class II types, where available, came from metadata supplied by the sample provider rather than from assay-based typing. The repertoires were released in a freely available public database intended as a resource for research on the immune response to SARS-CoV-2.

TCRbeta CDR3 regions were amplified from genomic DNA using the immunoSEQ Assay, a bias-controlled multiplex PCR. Under the source paper's analysis protocol: Within the assay, amplification of reference gene primers was used to estimate how many nucleated cells each sample contained. Sequence reads were collapsed and filtered to measure the absolute abundance of every unique TCRbeta CDR3 rearrangement. For each sample, productive Simpson clonality was calculated by taking the square root of Simpson's diversity index across productive rearrangements. The table comes from immuneACCESS by way of TCRdb, which keeps in-frame sequences with V and J called. Part of the clones is missing from these tables; in studies checked, under half for an unresolved V gene and the rest for unknown reasons. V, J and clone size derive from that table, while D and trimming were established from the DNA sequence. Here the sample has 70,000 to 95,000 clones; more than 80% occur a single time. Together, the top ten hold 10% to 15% of the sample.

Collaborating institutions collected whole blood in K2EDTA tubes following their own protocols. For TCRbeta analysis, collaborators shipped samples as frozen whole blood, isolated PBMCs, or DNA extracted from either of those sample types. The investigation overall reported the following: How much clinical and demographic metadata was included differed by source and by participant, and the metadata was provided uncurated.

The germline V gene (reference sequence) sets CDR1 to LGHDT and CDR2 to YNNKEL. Here V drops 5 bases and J drops 1 base, and the junction holds 1 base not matched to any gene. Its CDR3 holds 15 amino acids, cysteine through phenylalanine. Kept here is only the CDR3 DNA, which spans 45 bases and is read in frame from base 1. This sequence was found in a human donor in a cohort sampled during active COVID-19. Material: peripheral blood. The chain uses TRBV3-1 (or the pseudogene TRBV3-2) and TRBJ2-3; 12 central bases correspond to TRBD2. The CDR3 region: CASSWTSGGTDTQYF. The base sequence is TGTGCCAGCAGCTGGACTAGCGGGGGCACAGATACGCAGTATTTT.